The 25 T cell receptor beta chains reported below all come from one sample, sequenced in a study of patients and donors after allogeneic stem cell transplantation. From the RT-PCR reads, TCRdb called clonotypes with MiXCR, one entry per CDR3 protein. Of approximately 170,000 distinct CDR3 sequences listed, about 32% are singletons. The sequenced sample was blood, either unsorted or a sorted T cell fraction (not recorded which). These receptors all stem from a human donor who was either an allogeneic HSCT recipient or a stem cell or donor lymphocyte infusion donor (not recorded which). It is not recorded whose cells these are; they may come from a transplant donor.

V is TRBV4-1 and J is TRBJ2-1, with a possible D match to TRBD1 (6 bases). Trimming stripped 4 bases from V and 4 bases from J, with 14 bases between. The CDR3 is 15 residues long. Germline V gene data show CDR1 as MGHRA and CDR2 as YSYEKL. In DNA form, the CDR3 reads TGCGCCAGCAGCCCTCGGGACACCCTTTACAATGAGCAGTTCTTC. This codes for CASSPRDTLYNEQFF.

CDR3: CASAKGPNYGYTF. The CDR3 nucleotides are TGCGCCAGCGCTAAGGGACCTAACTATGGCTACACCTTC. This sequence joins TRBV5-1 and TRBJ1-2, with D possibly TRBD1 on 5 matching bases. This CDR3 has 13 residues. V lost 7 bases and J lost 0, with 10 bases in between. Germline CDR1 SGHRS, CDR2 YFSETQ.

The rearrangement uses TRBV24-1 and TRBJ2-5; no definite D call. Germline V gives CDR1 KGHDR, CDR2 SFDVKD. The CDR3 spans 11 residues. V was clipped by 4 bases and J by 5 bases, with 4 bases between them. CDR3 sequence reads: CATSDRETQYF. CDR3 nucleotide sequence: TGTGCCACCAGTGACCGGGAGACCCAGTACTTC.

The V and J genes are TRBV4-2 and TRBJ2-1, with 12 bases that match TRBD2. J was trimmed by 5 bases and V by 0 bases; bases with no gene match: 5. The CDR3 sequence is 17 residues long. Germline values: CDR1 LGHNA, CDR2 YNFKEQ. The chain's CDR3 is CASSQDPTSGGNNEQFF. In DNA form, the CDR3 reads TGTGCCAGCAGCCAAGATCCAACTAGCGGGGGGAACAATGAGCAGTTCTTC.

The sample holds a few counts of this clonotype. The chain is built from TRBV7-8 and TRBJ2-7; 11 bases map to TRBD1. Germline-derived CDR1 and CDR2 are SGHVS and FQNEAQ. After removal of 3 bases from V and 3 bases from J, the junction contained 1 base not matched to a gene. The CDR3 extends over 14 amino acids. The CDR3 region is CASSFGTGGYEQYF. In DNA, the CDR3 is TGTGCCAGCAGCTTTGGGACAGGGGGCTACGAGCAGTACTTC.

This clonotype has only a few counts. The V gene is TRBV4-2, the J gene TRBJ2-7; 9 bases line up with TRBD1. The J segment lost 1 base and the V segment lost 0 bases, leaving 4 bases of the junction unmatched. Germline-derived CDR1 and CDR2 are LGHNA and YNFKEQ. This CDR3 region has 16 residues. CDR3 amino acids: CASSQDRGTGSYEQYF. CDR3 in DNA: TGTGCCAGCAGCCAAGATCGCGGGACAGGGTCCTACGAGCAGTACTTC.

Only a few counts were recorded for this clonotype. The V call is TRBV9, the J call TRBJ1-5; the D gene is possibly TRBD1 (5 bases). V was cut by 3 bases and J by 6 bases, with 13 bases left in between. The CDR3 consists of 14 residues. Germline assignment: CDR1 SGDLS and CDR2 YYNGEE. The CDR3 spells CASSEGPVVQPQHF. The CDR3 DNA follows: TGTGCCAGCAGCGAGGGACCCGTAGTTCAGCCCCAGCATTTT.

The V and J genes are TRBV3-1 and TRBJ2-3, with TRBD2 matching 11 bases. The CDR3 has 15 residues. V shed 4 bases, J shed 1 base, and the junction held 1 base outside the gene matches. Germline CDR1 and CDR2: LGHDT and YNNKEL (reference sequence). The CDR3 loop reads CASSRGLAGTDTQYF. The CDR3 DNA sequence: TGTGCCAGCAGCCGGGGACTAGCGGGCACAGATACGCAGTATTTT.

This clonotype showed up many times. The rearrangement joins TRBV19 to TRBJ1-2, with 7 bases identical to TRBD1. Germline lookup yields CDR1 LNHDA and CDR2 SQIVND (reference sequence). V was clipped by 4 bases and J by 5 bases; unmatched bases: 10. CDR3 size: 15 residues. The CDR3 region is CASSTPGTVEYGYTF. The CDR3 nucleotides read TGTGCCAGTAGTACACCCGGGACAGTGGAGTATGGCTACACCTTC.

This clonotype has more than one count but fewer than ten. The CDR3 DNA sequence: TGTGCCAGCAGCTTTTTTGCAGGGTGGAACACTGAAGCTTTCTTT. Translated, it gives CASSFFAGWNTEAFF. V and J are TRBV5-5 and TRBJ1-1; D perhaps matches TRBD1 (5 bases). CDR3 length equals 15 residues. CDR1 and CDR2 (germline): SGHKS, YYEKEE (reference sequence). Trimming took 2 bases from V and 1 from J, leaving 12 bases between them.

This clonotype showed up just a few times. This chain uses TRBV20-1 with TRBJ2-7; the match to TRBD1 covers 11 bases. Trimming at V came to 4 bases and at J to 4 bases, leaving 9 bases not matched to a gene. CDR3 length: 15 amino acids. In germline, CDR1 is DFQATT, CDR2 SNEGSKA (reference sequence). CDR3 in DNA: TGCAGTGCTACCAGGGGACAGGGGGTTAGGTACGAGCAGTACTTC. It codes for CSATRGQGVRYEQYF.

The genes are TRBV7-2 and TRBJ2-5; D is tentatively TRBD1 or TRBD2 (5 bases each). The V gene lost 3 bases and the J gene lost 5 bases, with 13 bases spanning the gap. Germline CDR1 reads SGHTA; CDR2 reads FQGNSA. The CDR3 is 14 amino acids. This chain's CDR3 is CASSFPGRGETQYF. The DNA for the CDR3 is TGTGCCAGCAGCTTCCCGGGGCGCGGGGAGACCCAGTACTTC. The full variable domain, in which reference TRBV7-2 and TRBJ2-5 provide the parts outside the CDR3, is GAGVSQSPSNKVTEKGKDVELRCDPISGHTALYWYRQSLGQGLEFLIYFQGNSAPDKSGLPSDRFSAERTGGSVSTLTIQRTQQEDSAVYLCASSFPGRGETQYFGPGTRLLVL.

This clonotype was seen at least ten times. The J gene is TRBJ1-5, the V gene TRBV15, with unresolved D. The CDR3 covers 16 residues. Per germline, CDR1 LNHNV and CDR2 YYDKDF (reference sequence). The V end lost 0 bases, the J end lost 1 base, and 10 bases lay between the germline ends. CDR3 sequence reads: CATSRDMRPSNQPQHF. Written as DNA, the CDR3 is TGTGCCACCAGCAGAGATATGAGACCGAGCAATCAGCCCCAGCATTTT.

This clonotype was observed a few times. This chain uses TRBV12-3 or TRBV12-4 with TRBJ1-5; D possibly corresponds to TRBD1 (6 bases). Trimming left V 0 bases short and J 4 bases short, with 10 bases between. CDR3 length: 15 residues. The CDR3 bases are TGTGCCAGCAGTTTAGCGGCGGACAGTAATCAGCCCCAGCATTTT. Its translation is CASSLAADSNQPQHF.

The J gene is TRBJ1-4, the V gene TRBV11-2, with a possible D match to TRBD1 (5 bases). Trimming shortened V by 8 bases and J by 10 bases, and 14 bases separated the two germline ends. This CDR3 is built from 12 residues. The germline CDR1 and CDR2 sequences are SGHAT and FQNNGV. CDR3 residues: CASGPSRGKLFF. The CDR3 DNA sequence: TGTGCCAGCGGCCCCTCGAGGGGAAAACTGTTTTTT. The full variable domain, rest sourced from reference TRBV11-2 and TRBJ1-4, is EAGVAQSPRYKIIEKRQSVAFWCNPISGHATLYWYQQILGQGPKLLIQFQNNGVVDDSQLPKDRFSAERLKGVDSTLKIQPAKLEDSAVYLCASGPSRGKLFFGSGTQLSVL.

This clonotype has just one count. One end of the junction fails to match germline, which may point to a read error. The chain joins TRBV27 to TRBJ2-7, with 9 positions matching TRBD1. Germline-derived CDR1 and CDR2 are MNHEY and SMNVEV (reference sequence). The CDR3 consists of 11 residues. The CDR3, as DNA: TGTGCCAGCAGTTCCGGGGACAGGGAGCACTTC. Translating gives CASSSGDREHF.

The V call is TRBV7-9, the J call TRBJ2-5, with D unresolved. Per germline, CDR1 SEHNR and CDR2 FQNEAQ (reference sequence). This CDR3 is 12 amino acids long. V lost 8 bases and J lost 2, with 9 bases in between. The CDR3 coding sequence is TGTGCCAGCGAAGCCGTTCAAGAGACCCAGTACTTC. This gives the protein CASEAVQETQYF.

This clonotype was detected a few times. V is TRBV18 and J is TRBJ2-7; D perhaps matches TRBD2 (5 bases). Germline V gene lookup returns CDR1 KGHSH and CDR2 LQKENI. The CDR3 runs to 15 residues. V was trimmed by 0 bases and J by 6 bases, leaving 15 bases between them. CDR3 residues: CASSPPGSADGEQYF. In DNA form, the CDR3 reads TGTGCCAGCTCACCACCGGGGAGTGCCGACGGCGAGCAGTACTTC.

V gene TRBV29-1 combines with J gene TRBJ2-5; D is unresolved. The CDR3 spans 12 residues. Trimming left V 0 bases short and J 4 bases short, with 6 bases between. CDR1 is SQVTM, CDR2 ANQGSEA, per germline. The CDR3: CSVEEGLETQYF. CDR3 nucleotide sequence: TGCAGCGTTGAAGAGGGTTTAGAGACCCAGTACTTC.

This clonotype has a count of ten or more. The chain links TRBV29-1 to TRBJ1-5; D gene unclear. Per the germline V gene, CDR1 is SQVTM and CDR2 is ANQGSEA. CDR3 length: 13 residues. V lost 7 bases and J lost 2, with 12 bases in between. CDR3 sequence (DNA): TGCAGCGCTTGGACTGAAGGCAATCAGCCCCAGCATTTT. This encodes CSAWTEGNQPQHF.

The genes are TRBV4-1 and TRBJ2-5; weak D call: TRBD2 (5 bases). Per the germline V gene, CDR1 is MGHRA and CDR2 is YSYEKL. This CDR3 has 15 amino acids. Trimming took off 1 base at V and 3 bases at J, with 12 bases between the two ends. The CDR3 is CASSQGVSGEETQYF. CDR3 nucleotide sequence: TGCGCCAGCAGCCAAGGGGTCAGCGGAGAAGAGACCCAGTACTTC.

A few counts support this clonotype. The rearrangement joins TRBV12-3 or TRBV12-4 to TRBJ2-3; TRBD2 is a possible D gene (5 bases). V lost 6 bases and J 1 base, leaving 5 bases between the germline ends. This CDR3 is 12 amino acids long. Here the CDR3 reads CASSGGTDTQYF. CDR3 nucleotide sequence: TGTGCCAGCAGCGGGGGCACAGATACGCAGTATTTT.

This clonotype has more than one count but fewer than ten. The chain is built from TRBV9 and TRBJ2-5, with D unclear. Trimming cost V 3 bases and J 2 bases, with 8 bases left between them. Looked up from germline, CDR1 is SGDLS and CDR2 is YYNGEE. This CDR3 contains 13 residues. For the CDR3, the DNA is TGTGCCAGCAGCGGGACGGTTCAAGAGACCCAGTACTTC. Translation gives CASSGTVQETQYF.

The rearrangement links TRBV20-1 to TRBJ2-7; no clear D. The CDR3 sequence is 11 residues long. V gave up 5 bases and J gave up 2 bases, with 7 bases separating them. CDR1 DFQATT and CDR2 SNEGSKA come from the germline V gene (reference sequence). The chain's CDR3 is CSAPTPYEQYF. For the CDR3, the DNA is TGCAGTGCTCCTACCCCCTACGAGCAGTACTTC.

The chain employs TRBV27 and TRBJ1-2; 8 bases fit TRBD1. J lost 1 base, V lost 5 bases, and 6 bases had no gene match. From germline, CDR1 is MNHEY and CDR2 SMNVEV (reference sequence). The CDR3 is 15 amino acids. In nucleotides, the CDR3 is TGTGCCAGCAGTCGAACAGGGGGGGGTAACTATGGCTACACCTTC. The encoded protein is CASSRTGGGNYGYTF.